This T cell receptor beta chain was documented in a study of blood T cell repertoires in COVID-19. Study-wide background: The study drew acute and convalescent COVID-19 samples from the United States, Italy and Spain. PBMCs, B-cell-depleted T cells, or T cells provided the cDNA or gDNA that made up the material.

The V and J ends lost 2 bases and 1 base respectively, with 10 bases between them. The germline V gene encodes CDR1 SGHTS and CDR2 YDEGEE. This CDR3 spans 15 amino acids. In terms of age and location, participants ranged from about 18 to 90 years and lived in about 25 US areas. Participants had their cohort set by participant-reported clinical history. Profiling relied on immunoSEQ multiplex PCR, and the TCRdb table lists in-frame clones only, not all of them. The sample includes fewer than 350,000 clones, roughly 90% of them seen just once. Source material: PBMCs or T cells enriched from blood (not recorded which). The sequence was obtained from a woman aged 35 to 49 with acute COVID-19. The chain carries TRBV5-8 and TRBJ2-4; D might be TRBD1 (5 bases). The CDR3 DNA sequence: TGTGCCAGCAGCTTCCAGGGTACCGCCAAAAACATTCAGTACTTC. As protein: CASSFQGTAKNIQYF.